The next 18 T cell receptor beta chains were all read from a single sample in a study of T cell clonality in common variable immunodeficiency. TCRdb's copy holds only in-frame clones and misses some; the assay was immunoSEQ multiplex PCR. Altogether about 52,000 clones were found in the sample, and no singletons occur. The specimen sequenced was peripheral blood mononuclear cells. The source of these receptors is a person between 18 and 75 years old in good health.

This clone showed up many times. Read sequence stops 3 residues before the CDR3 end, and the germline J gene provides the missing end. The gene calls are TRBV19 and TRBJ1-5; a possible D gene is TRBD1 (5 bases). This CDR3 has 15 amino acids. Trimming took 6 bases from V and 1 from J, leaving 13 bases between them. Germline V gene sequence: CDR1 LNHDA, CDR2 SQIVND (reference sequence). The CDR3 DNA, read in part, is TGTGCCAGTAGAGGGGAGGAGGGGAGCAATCAGCCC. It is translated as CASRGEEGSNQP. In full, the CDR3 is CASRGEEGSNQPQHF. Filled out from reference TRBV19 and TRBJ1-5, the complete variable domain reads DGGITQSPKYLFRKEGQNVTLSCEQNLNHDAMYWYRQDPGQGLRLIYYSQIVNDFQKGDIAEGYSVSREKKESFPLTVTSAQKNPTAFYLCASRGEEGSNQPQHFGDGTRLSIL.

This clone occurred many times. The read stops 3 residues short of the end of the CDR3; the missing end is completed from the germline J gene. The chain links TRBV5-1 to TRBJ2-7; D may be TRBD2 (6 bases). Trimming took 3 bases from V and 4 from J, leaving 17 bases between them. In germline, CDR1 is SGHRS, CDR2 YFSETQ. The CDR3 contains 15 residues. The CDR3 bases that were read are TGCGCCAGCAGCTCCGGTTCAGCGGGTACGTACGAG. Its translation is CASSSGSAGTYE. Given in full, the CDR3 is CASSSGSAGTYEQYF.

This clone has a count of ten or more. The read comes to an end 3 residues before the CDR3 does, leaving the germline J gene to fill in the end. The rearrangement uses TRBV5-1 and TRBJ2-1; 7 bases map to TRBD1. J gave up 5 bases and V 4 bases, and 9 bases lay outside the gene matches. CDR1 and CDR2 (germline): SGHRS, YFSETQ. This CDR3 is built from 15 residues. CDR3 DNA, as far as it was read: TGCGCCAGCAGCCCCACAGGGGATTTTAACAATGAG. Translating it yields CASSPTGDFNNE. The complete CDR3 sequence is CASSPTGDFNNEQFF.

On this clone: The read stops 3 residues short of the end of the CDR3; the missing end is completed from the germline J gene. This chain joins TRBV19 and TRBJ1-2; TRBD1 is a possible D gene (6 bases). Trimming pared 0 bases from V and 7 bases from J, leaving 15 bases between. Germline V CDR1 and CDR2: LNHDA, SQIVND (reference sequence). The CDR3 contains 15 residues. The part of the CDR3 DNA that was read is TGTGCCAGTAGTATAGAGGGCAGGGGATCTGGTGGC. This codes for CASSIEGRGSGG. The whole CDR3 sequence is CASSIEGRGSGGYTF. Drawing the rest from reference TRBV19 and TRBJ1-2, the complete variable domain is DGGITQSPKYLFRKEGQNVTLSCEQNLNHDAMYWYRQDPGQGLRLIYYSQIVNDFQKGDIAEGYSVSREKKESFPLTVTSAQKNPTAFYLCASSIEGRGSGGYTFGSGTRLTVV.

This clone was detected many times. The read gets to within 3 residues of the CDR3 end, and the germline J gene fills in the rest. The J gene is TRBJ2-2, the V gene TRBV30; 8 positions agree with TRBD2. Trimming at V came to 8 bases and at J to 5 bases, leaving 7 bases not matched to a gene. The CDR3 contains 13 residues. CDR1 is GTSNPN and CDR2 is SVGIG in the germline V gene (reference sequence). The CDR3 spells CAHRLARTGELFF. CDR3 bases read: TGTGCCCACCGACTAGCGCGAACCGGGGAG.

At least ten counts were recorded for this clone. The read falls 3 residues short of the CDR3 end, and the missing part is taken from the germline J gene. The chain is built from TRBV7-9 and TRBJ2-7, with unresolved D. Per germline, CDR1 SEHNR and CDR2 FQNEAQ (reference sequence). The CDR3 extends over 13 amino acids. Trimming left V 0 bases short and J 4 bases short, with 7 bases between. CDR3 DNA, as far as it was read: TGTGCCAGCAGCTTAGCGAACGGTTACGAG. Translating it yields CASSLANGYE. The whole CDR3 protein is CASSLANGYEQYF.

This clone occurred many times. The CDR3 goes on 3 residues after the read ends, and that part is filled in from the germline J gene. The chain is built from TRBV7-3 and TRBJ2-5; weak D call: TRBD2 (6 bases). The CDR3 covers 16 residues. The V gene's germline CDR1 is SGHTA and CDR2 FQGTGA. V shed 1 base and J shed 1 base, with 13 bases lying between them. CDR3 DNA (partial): TGTGCCAGCAGCTTAATCTCGCGGGGCCTCCAAGAGACC. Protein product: CASSLISRGLQET. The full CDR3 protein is CASSLISRGLQETQYF.

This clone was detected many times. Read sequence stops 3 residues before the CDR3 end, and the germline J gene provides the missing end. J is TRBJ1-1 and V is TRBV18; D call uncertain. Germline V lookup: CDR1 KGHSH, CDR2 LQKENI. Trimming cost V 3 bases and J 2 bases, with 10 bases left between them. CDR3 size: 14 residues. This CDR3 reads CASSPRAGNTEAFF. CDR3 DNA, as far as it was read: TGTGCCAGCTCACCCCGGGCGGGAAACACTGAA. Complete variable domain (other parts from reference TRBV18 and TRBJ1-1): NAGVMQNPRHLVRRRGQEARLRCSPMKGHSHVYWYRQLPEEGLKFMVYLQKENIIDESGMPKERFSAEFPKEGPSILRIQQVVRGDSAAYFCASSPRAGNTEAFFGQGTRLTVV.

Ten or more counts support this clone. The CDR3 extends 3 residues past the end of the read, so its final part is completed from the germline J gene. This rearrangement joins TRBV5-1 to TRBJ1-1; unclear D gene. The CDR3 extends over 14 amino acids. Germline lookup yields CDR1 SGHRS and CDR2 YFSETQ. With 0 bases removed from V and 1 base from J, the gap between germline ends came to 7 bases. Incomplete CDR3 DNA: TGCGCCAGCAGCTTGGATTCGGGGAACACTGAA. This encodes CASSLDSGNTE. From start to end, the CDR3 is CASSLDSGNTEAFF.

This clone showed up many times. The CDR3 bases that were read are TGCAGTGCTAGAGATATGACTAGCGGGGCGAACACCGGGGAG. Translation: CSARDMTSGANTGE. The whole CDR3 protein is CSARDMTSGANTGELFF. The chain combines TRBV20-1 with TRBJ2-2; TRBD2 matches 11 bases. The CDR3 end falls 3 residues outside the read, so it is completed with the germline J gene. Germline trimming cut 0 bases from V and 0 bases from J; bases unmatched to any gene: 3. CDR1 and CDR2 (germline): DFQATT, SNEGSKA (reference sequence). This CDR3 comprises 17 residues.

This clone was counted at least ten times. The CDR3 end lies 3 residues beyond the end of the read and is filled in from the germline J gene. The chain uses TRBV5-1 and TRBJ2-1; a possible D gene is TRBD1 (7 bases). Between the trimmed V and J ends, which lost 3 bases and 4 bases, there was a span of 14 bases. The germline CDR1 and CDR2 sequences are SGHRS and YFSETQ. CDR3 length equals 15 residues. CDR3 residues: CASSSTGDSYNEQFF. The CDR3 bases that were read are TGCGCCAGCAGCTCAACAGGGGACTCTTACAATGAG.

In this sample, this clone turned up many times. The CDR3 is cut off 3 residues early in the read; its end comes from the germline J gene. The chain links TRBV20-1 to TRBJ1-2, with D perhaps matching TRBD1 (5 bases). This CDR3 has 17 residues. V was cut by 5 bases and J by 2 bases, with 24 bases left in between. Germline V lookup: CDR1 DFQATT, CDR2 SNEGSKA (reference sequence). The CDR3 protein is CSASSYGYKTDNYGYTF. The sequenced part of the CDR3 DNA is TGCAGTGCTTCCTCGTACGGGTACAAGACAGACAACTATGGC.

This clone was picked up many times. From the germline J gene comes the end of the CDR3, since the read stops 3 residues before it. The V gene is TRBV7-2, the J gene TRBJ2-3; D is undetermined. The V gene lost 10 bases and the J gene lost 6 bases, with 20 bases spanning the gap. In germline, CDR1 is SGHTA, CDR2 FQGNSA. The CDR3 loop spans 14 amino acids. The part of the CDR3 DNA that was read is TGTGCCACCCAGGAATTCAGCCCGGTCGATACG. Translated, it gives CATQEFSPVDT. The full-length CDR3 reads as CATQEFSPVDTQYF.

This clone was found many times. CDR3 sequence reads: CASLGQMNTEAFF. CDR3 DNA (partial): TGTGCCAGCCTCGGACAGATGAACACTGAA. This chain uses TRBV18 with TRBJ1-1; D might be TRBD1 (6 bases). The CDR3 end is not reached by the read, which stops 3 residues before it; the germline J gene fills it in. V lost 8 bases and J lost 0, with 10 bases in between. From germline, CDR1 is KGHSH and CDR2 LQKENI. This CDR3 has 13 amino acids.

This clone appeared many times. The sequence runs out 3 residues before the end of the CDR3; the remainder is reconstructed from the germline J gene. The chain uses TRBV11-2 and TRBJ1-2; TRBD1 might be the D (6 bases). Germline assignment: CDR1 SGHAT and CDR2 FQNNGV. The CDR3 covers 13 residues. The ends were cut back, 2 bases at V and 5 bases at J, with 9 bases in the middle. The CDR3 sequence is CASSLQGNYGYTF. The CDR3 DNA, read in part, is TGTGCCAGCAGCTTACAGGGGAATTATGGC.

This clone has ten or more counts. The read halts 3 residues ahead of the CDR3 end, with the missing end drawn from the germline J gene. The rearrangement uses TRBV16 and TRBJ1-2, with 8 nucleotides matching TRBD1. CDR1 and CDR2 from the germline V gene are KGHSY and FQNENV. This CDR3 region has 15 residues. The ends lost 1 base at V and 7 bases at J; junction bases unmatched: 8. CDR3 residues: CASSQLVTGGPGYTF. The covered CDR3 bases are TGTGCCAGCAGCCAATTAGTCACAGGGGGTCCTGGC.

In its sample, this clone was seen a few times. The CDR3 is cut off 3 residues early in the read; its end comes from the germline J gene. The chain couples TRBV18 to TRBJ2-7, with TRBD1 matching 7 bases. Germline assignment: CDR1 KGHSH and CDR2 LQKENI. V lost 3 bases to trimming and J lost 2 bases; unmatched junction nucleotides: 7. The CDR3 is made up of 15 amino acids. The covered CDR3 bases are TGTGCCAGCTCACCCGAGACAGGGACCACCTACGAG. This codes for CASSPETGTTYE. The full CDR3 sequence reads CASSPETGTTYEQYF.

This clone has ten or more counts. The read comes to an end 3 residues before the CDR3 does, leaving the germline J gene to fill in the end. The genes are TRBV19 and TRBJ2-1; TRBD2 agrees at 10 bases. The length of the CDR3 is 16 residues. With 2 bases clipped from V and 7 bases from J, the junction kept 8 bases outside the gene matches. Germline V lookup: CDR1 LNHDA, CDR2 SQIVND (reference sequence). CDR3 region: CASSISLAGAYNEQFF. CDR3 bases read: TGTGCCAGTAGTATATCGCTAGCGGGAGCTTATAATGAG.